The 10 T cell receptor beta chains below come from one sample, sequenced in a study of shared T cell receptors in the human thymus. Method: immunoSEQ multiplex PCR; TCRdb's copy keeps in-frame clones and lacks some. The sample lists hundreds of thousands of clones, roughly 88% occurring once. Another study also made use of these data, one on human thymus T cells.

Sequencing was carried out using thymocytes. These receptors were taken from a boy younger than two with a congenital heart defect.

V and J are TRBV19 and TRBJ2-7, with 9 bases fitting TRBD1. CDR1 is LNHDA and CDR2 is SQIVND in the germline V gene (reference sequence). V lost 3 bases to trimming and J lost 0 bases; unmatched junction nucleotides: 3. There are 15 residues in the CDR3. CDR3 DNA sequence: TGTGCCAGTAGTATCGGGACAGGGAGCTCCTACGAGCAGTACTTC. This encodes CASSIGTGSSYEQYF.

The rearrangement uses TRBV7-2 and TRBJ2-5, with TRBD2 matching 8 bases. V shed 4 bases and J 1 base; nucleotides not matched to a gene: 2. The CDR3 consists of 14 residues. The germline CDR1 and CDR2 sequences are SGHTA and FQGNSA. CDR3 sequence (DNA): TGTGCCAGCAGCTGTAGCGGGGCCCAAGAGACCCAGTACTTC. Translation gives CASSCSGAQETQYF.

This chain links TRBV27 with TRBJ2-7; tentative D call: TRBD2 (6 bases). This CDR3 is 14 amino acids long. The ends were cut back, 6 bases at V and 2 bases at J, with 14 bases in the middle. Germline CDR1 is MNHEY and CDR2 is SMNVEV (reference sequence). In DNA form, the CDR3 reads TGTGCCAGCAGCCCGGGGGTCGGGGCCTACGAGCAGTACTTC. Translated, it gives CASSPGVGAYEQYF.

The chain recombines TRBV6-4 with TRBJ2-1; no clear D. The CDR3 is made up of 13 amino acids. Germline assignment: CDR1 MRHNA and CDR2 SNTAGT. Deletions cut 8 bases from V and 0 bases from J, with 8 bases between. The CDR3 here is CASSFSSYNEQFF. Written as DNA, the CDR3 is TGTGCCAGCTCGTTCAGCTCCTACAATGAGCAGTTCTTC.

The chain is built from TRBV6-4 and TRBJ2-3; 10 bases are shared with TRBD2. Germline V lookup: CDR1 MRHNA, CDR2 SNTAGT. Trimming cost V 3 bases and J 4 bases; bases outside gene matches: 7. The CDR3 length is 16 residues. The CDR3 nucleotides are TGTGCCAGCAGTGATGGGGCTAGCGGGAGCCCAGATACGCAGTATTTT. The encoded protein is CASSDGASGSPDTQYF.

The chain combines TRBV10-1 with TRBJ2-1; 10 nucleotides line up with TRBD2. V was pared by 2 bases and J by 0 bases, with 7 bases of the junction left unmatched. Germline V lookup: CDR1 WNHNN, CDR2 SYGVQD (reference sequence). The length of the CDR3 is 18 residues. The CDR3: CASSEASGRASSYNEQFF. In nucleotides, the CDR3 is TGCGCCAGCAGTGAGGCCAGCGGGAGGGCCAGCTCCTACAATGAGCAGTTCTTC.

The table lists this clone with a count of one. The V call is TRBV4-2, the J call TRBJ2-3, with 9 bases lining up with TRBD2. Germline V gene data show CDR1 as LGHNA and CDR2 as YNFKEQ. The ends lost 5 bases at V and 6 bases at J; junction bases unmatched: 12. CDR3 size: 16 residues. The CDR3 is CASSSDWPSGTDTQYF. The CDR3 coding sequence is TGTGCCAGCAGCTCAGACTGGCCTAGCGGGACGGATACGCAGTATTTT.

The J gene is TRBJ2-7, the V gene TRBV4-3, with 12 bases lining up with TRBD2. The CDR3 is made up of 16 amino acids. CDR1 and CDR2 from the germline V gene are LGHNA and YSLEER. Unmatched junction bases numbered 3, after V lost 0 bases and J lost 3 bases. CDR3 DNA sequence: TGCGCCAGCAGCCAAGATTGGACTAGCGGGAACTACGAGCAGTACTTC. Translating gives CASSQDWTSGNYEQYF.

This sequence joins TRBV29-1 and TRBJ2-1, with D unclear. Trimming took 7 bases from V and 6 from J, leaving 13 bases between them. The CDR3 is made up of 12 amino acids. Per the germline V gene, CDR1 is SQVTM and CDR2 is ANQGSEA. In DNA form, the CDR3 reads TGCAGCGCCGATGGGCCTCCCAATGAGCAGTTCTTC. Protein sequence: CSADGPPNEQFF.

The chain has TRBV28 and TRBJ2-7, with 8 nucleotides matching TRBD1. Germline-derived CDR1 and CDR2 are MDHEN and SYDVKM. This CDR3 region has 15 residues. Losses at the gene ends were 2 bases for V and 3 bases for J; bases not matched to a gene: 6. Written as DNA, the CDR3 is TGTGCCAGCAGTTTAAGGGACAGGACCTTCTACGAGCAGTACTTC. Translated: CASSLRDRTFYEQYF.